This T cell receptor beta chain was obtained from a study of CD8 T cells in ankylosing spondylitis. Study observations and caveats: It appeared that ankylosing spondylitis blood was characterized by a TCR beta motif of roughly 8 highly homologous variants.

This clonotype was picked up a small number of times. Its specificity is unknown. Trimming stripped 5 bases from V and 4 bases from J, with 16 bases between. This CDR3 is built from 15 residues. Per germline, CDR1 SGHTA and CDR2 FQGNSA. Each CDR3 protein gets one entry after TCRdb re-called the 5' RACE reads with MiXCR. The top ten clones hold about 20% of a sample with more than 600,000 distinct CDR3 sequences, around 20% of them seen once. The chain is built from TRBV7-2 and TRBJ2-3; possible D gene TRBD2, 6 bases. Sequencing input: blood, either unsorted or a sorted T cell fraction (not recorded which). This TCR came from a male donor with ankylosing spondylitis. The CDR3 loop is CASSPSGLTSDTQYF. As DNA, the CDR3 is TGTGCCAGCAGCCCCTCGGGACTCACCTCAGATACGCAGTATTTT.